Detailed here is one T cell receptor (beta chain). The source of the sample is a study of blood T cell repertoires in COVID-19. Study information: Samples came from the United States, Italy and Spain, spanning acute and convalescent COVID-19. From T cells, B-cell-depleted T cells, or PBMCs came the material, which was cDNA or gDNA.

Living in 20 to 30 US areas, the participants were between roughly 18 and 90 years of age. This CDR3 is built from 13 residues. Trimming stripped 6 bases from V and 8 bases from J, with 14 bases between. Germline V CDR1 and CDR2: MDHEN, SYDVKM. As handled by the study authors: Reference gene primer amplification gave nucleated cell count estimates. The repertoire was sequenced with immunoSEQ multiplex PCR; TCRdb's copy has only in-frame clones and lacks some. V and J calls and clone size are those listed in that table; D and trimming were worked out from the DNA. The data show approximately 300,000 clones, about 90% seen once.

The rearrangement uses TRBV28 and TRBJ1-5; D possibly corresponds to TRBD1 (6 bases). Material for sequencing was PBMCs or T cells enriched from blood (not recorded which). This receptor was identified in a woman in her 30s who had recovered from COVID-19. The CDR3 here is CASRISGVEPQHF. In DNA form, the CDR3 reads TGTGCCAGCAGGATTTCAGGGGTAGAGCCCCAGCATTTT.